This T cell receptor beta chain was obtained from a study of T-cell memory formation after mild COVID-19. The CDR3 has 17 amino acids. CDR1 and CDR2 (germline): LGHNA, YSLEER. The V gene end was trimmed by 1 base and the J gene end by 7 bases; junction bases not matched to a gene: 9. TCRdb analysed the 5' RACE reads with MiXCR anew, one entry per CDR3 protein. In the table there are roughly 340,000 distinct CDR3 sequences, about a sixth of which are singletons. The material sequenced was PBMCs or a T cell subset sorted from them (not recorded which). The sequence was collected from a man aged 18-30 years who had mild COVID-19 (a few samples of this study predate the infection). Cell type and time point are not known. The rearrangement joins TRBV4-3 to TRBJ2-1; 11 nucleotides align to TRBD2. The CDR3 region has the DNA TGCGCCAGCAGCCAAGGGGGAGGGACTAGCGGTGGGAATGAGCAGTTCTTC. Amino acids: CASSQGGGTSGGNEQFF.